This T cell receptor (beta chain) is from a study of HIV-infected children after antiretroviral therapy interruption. Findings and limits, study-wide: After treatment interruption started, naive CD4+ CDR3 overlap across time points dropped. The Gini coefficient of naive CD4+ repertoires rose, returning to baseline by 3 years.

The CDR3 consists of 16 residues. Trimming left V 2 bases short and J 3 bases short, with 14 bases between. Germline-derived CDR1 and CDR2 are MGHRA and YSYEKL. This clonotype appeared many times. Antigen: not known. A 3' RACE protocol on RNA, with unique molecular identifiers, produced the TCR library. Each CDR3 protein is one row after TCRdb ran MiXCR on the 3' RACE reads. This table has some 41,000 distinct CDR3 sequences, approximately 7% appearing once. This sample's treatment: PENTA 11 planned treatment interruption arm or continuous ART arm. At least 5 million viable PBMCs were required per cryopreserved sample.

The source was CD45RA+ CD4+ T cells from PBMCs, pooled from several time points, collected from a donor given antiretroviral therapy, either interrupted or continuous. Subset of the sample: naive CD4+ CD45RA+ CD45RO- T cells. The rearrangement uses TRBV4-1 and TRBJ2-1; D unresolved. The TCR comes from a pool of human donors with HIV. CDR3 sequence (DNA): TGCGCCAGCAGCCAACGGACGAGATTGTACTACAATGAGCAGTTCTTC. Translated: CASSQRTRLYYNEQFF.